Shown below are 5 T cell receptor beta chains from a single sample sequenced in a study of molecular identifiers for immune sequencing clone quantification (dated by TCRdb to 2016 to 2018). Libraries were made using PCR. The sequencer was a NextSeq 500. TCRdb reran the public reads through fastp at Q25 and MiXCR, keeping productive beta chains. Merged by CDR3 protein, the rows form single entries marked with the most common genes and DNA. This sample has approximately 590,000 distinct CDR3 sequences in its table, and 25% of those were observed once. The ten largest clones capture around 0.78% of the sample. The sample was naive CD8+ T cells from blood, with Jurkat cell RNA spiked in. Taken with the paper, the label for cell subset or site translates to: FACS-sorted CD8+CD4-CCR7+CD45RA+ naive T cells. All receptors derive from a human donor in good health. Some libraries in this study had Jurkat cell RNA spiked in.

This clonotype was picked up a small number of times. The V call is TRBV5-8, the J call TRBJ1-4, with a weak D call TRBD1 (5 bases). The CDR3 consists of 17 residues. Looked up from germline, CDR1 is SGHTS and CDR2 is YDEGEE. Trimming shortened V by 0 bases and J by 0 bases, and 12 bases separated the two germline ends. DNA for the CDR3: TGTGCCAGCAGCTTGGAAGGGGCCCGGGCAACTAATGAAAAACTGTTTTTT. Protein sequence: CASSLEGARATNEKLFF.

This clonotype was recorded a few times. J is TRBJ2-7 and V is TRBV6-6; maybe TRBD2 (5 bases). The V gene lost 4 bases and the J gene lost 0 bases, with 22 bases spanning the gap. This CDR3 contains 18 residues. Germline V gene lookup returns CDR1 MNHNY and CDR2 SVGAGI (reference sequence). The CDR3 spells CASSWDIRSGRSSYEQYF. In DNA, the CDR3 is TGTGCCAGCAGTTGGGATATTCGCAGCGGAAGGAGCTCCTACGAGCAGTACTTC.

This chain uses TRBV3-1 with TRBJ2-3; D tentatively reads TRBD1 or TRBD2 (5 bases each). CDR1 and CDR2 (germline): LGHDT, YNNKEL (reference sequence). The V and J ends lost 0 bases and 4 bases respectively, with 14 bases between them. CDR3 length equals 16 residues. Written as DNA, the CDR3 is TGTGCCAGCAGCCAAGACCCGGGACCCGGGGCAGATACGCAGTATTTT. This codes for CASSQDPGPGADTQYF.

At least ten counts were recorded for this clonotype. This sequence joins TRBV28 and TRBJ2-7; D ambiguous. CDR1 MDHEN and CDR2 SYDVKM come from the germline V gene. V lost 6 bases and J lost 2, with 11 bases in between. The CDR3 consists of 13 residues. As DNA, the CDR3 is TGTGCCAGCAGGCCCGAGGTCCCCTACGAGCAGTACTTC. Encoded protein: CASRPEVPYEQYF.

This clonotype was recorded at least ten times. V and J are TRBV9 and TRBJ2-3; a weak D match, TRBD2 (6 bases). Trimming removed 0 bases at V and 0 bases at J, with 8 bases between. CDR1 SGDLS and CDR2 YYNGEE come from the germline V gene. The CDR3 is 15 amino acids. The CDR3 region is CASSVGDSSTDTQYF. The CDR3, as DNA: TGTGCCAGCAGCGTAGGGGACTCTAGCACAGATACGCAGTATTTT.